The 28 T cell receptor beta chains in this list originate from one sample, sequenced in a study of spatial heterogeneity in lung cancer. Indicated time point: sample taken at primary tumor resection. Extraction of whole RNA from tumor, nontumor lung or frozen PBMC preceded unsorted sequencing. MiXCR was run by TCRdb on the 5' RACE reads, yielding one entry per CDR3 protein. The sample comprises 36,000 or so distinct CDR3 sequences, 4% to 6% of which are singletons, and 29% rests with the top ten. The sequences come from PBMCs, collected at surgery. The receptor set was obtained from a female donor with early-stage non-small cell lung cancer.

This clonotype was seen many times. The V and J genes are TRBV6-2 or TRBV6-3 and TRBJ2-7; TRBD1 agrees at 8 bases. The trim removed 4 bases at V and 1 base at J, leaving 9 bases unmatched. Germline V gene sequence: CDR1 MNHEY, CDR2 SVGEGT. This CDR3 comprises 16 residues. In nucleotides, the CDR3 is TGTGCCAGCAGTTCCTGGGGACAGGCCTGGTCCTACGAGCAGTACTTC. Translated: CASSSWGQAWSYEQYF.

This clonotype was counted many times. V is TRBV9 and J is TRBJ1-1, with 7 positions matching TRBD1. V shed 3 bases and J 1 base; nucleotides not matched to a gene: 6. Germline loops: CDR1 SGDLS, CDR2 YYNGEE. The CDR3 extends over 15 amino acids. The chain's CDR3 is CASSAPDRENTEAFF. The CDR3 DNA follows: TGTGCCAGCAGCGCCCCAGACAGGGAGAACACTGAAGCTTTCTTT.

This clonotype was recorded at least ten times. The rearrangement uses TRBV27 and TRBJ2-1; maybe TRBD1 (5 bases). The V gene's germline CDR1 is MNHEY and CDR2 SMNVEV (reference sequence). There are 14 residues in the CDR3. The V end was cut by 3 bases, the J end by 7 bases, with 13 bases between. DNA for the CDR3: TGTGCCAGCAGTTTTCTAGGGCCAGGGAATGAGCAGTTCTTC. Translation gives CASSFLGPGNEQFF.

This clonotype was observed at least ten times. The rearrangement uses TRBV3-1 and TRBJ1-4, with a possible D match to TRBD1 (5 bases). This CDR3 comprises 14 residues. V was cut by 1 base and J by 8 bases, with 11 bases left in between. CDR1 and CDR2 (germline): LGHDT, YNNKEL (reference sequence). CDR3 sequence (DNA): TGTGCCAGCAGCCAAGCCACAGGCGACGAAAAACTGTTTTTT. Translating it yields CASSQATGDEKLFF. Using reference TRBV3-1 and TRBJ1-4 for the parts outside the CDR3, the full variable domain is DTAVSQTPKYLVTQMGNDKSIKCEQNLGHDTMYWYKQDSKKFLKIMFSYNNKELIINETVPNRFSPKSPDKAHLNLHINSLELGDSAVYFCASSQATGDEKLFFGSGTQLSVL.

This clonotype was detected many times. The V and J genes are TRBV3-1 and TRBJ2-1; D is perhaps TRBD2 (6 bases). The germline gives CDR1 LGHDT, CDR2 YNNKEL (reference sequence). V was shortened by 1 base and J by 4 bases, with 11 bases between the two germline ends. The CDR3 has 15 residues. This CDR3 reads CASSQAGEWYNEQFF. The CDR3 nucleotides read TGTGCCAGCAGCCAAGCGGGGGAGTGGTACAATGAGCAGTTCTTC.

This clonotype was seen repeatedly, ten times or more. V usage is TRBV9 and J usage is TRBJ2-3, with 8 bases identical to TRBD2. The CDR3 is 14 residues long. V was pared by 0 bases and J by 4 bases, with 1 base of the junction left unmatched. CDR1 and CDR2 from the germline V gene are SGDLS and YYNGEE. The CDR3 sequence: CASSVGSGADTQYF. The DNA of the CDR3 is TGTGCCAGCAGCGTAGGTAGCGGGGCAGATACGCAGTATTTT.

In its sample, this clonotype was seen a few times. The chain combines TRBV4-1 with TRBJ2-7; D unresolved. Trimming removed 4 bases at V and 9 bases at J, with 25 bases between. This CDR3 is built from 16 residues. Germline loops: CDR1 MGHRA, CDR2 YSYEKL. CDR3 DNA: TGCGCCAGCAGCCCAACAGCGATCCCACTATCTACGGTGCAGTACTTC. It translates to CASSPTAIPLSTVQYF.

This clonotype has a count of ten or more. CDR3 in DNA: TGTGCCAGCAGTTTACAGGGGCCTTCTCTTCAGCCCCAGCATTTT. Translated: CASSLQGPSLQPQHF. The V call is TRBV6-2 or TRBV6-3, the J call TRBJ1-5; the match to TRBD1 covers 7 bases. V was pared by 4 bases and J by 6 bases, with 9 bases of the junction left unmatched. The CDR3 runs to 15 residues. Germline CDR1 and CDR2: MNHEY and SVGEGT.

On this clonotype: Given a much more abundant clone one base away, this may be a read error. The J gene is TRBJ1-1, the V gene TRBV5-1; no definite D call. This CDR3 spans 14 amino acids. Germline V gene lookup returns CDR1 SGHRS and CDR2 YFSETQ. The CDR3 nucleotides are TGCGCCAGCAGGTTGCAAATGCGCAACACTGAACCTTTCTTT. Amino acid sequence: CASRLQMRNTEPFF.

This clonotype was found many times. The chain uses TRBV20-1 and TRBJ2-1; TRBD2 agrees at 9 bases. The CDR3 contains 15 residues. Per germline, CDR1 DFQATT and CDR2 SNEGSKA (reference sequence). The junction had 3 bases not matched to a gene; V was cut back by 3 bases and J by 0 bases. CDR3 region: CSARALAGSYNEQFF. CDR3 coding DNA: TGCAGTGCTAGGGCACTAGCGGGCTCCTACAATGAGCAGTTCTTC.

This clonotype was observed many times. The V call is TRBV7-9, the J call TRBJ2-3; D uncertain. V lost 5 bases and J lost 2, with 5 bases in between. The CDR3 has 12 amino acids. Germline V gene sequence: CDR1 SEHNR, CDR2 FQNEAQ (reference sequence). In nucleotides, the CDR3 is TGTGCCAGCAGCCAAATCACAGATACGCAGTATTTT. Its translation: CASSQITDTQYF.

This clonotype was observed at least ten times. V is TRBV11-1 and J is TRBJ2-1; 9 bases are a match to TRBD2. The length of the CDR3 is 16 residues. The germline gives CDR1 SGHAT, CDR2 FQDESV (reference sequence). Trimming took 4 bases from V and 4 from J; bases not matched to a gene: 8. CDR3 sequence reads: CASSSTPGLAYNEQFF. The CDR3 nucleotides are TGTGCCAGCAGCTCCACACCGGGACTAGCTTACAATGAGCAGTTCTTC.

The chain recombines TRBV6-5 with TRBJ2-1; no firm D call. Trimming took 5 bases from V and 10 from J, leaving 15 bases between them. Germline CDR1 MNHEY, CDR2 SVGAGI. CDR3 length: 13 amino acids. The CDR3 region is CASSPNRRGEQFF. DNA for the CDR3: TGTGCCAGCAGTCCAAATCGGCGCGGAGAGCAGTTCTTC.

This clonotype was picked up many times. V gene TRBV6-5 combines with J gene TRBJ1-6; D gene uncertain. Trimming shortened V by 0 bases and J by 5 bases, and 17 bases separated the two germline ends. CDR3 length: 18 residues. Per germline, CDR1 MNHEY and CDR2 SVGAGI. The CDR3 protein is CASSYSFRGASDNSPLHF. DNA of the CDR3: TGTGCCAGCAGTTACTCGTTCCGGGGTGCCTCGGATAATTCACCCCTCCACTTT.

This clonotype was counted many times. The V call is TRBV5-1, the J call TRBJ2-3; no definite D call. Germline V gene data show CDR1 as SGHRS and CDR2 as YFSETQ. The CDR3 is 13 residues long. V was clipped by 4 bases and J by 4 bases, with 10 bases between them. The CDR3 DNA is TGCGCCAGCAGCCCCCACGGGCCAGATACGCAGTATTTT. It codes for CASSPHGPDTQYF.

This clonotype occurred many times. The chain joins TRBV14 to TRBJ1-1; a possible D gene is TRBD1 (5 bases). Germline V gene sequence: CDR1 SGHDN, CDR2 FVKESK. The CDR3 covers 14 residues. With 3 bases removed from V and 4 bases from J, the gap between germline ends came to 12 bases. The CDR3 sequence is CASSQRGWVTEAFF. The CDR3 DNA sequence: TGTGCCAGCAGCCAGCGGGGGTGGGTCACTGAAGCTTTCTTT.

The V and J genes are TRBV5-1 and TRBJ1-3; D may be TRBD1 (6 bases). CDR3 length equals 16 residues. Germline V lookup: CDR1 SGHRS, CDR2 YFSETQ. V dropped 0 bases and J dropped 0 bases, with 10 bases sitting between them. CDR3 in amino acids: CASSLATGSSGNTIYF. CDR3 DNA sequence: TGCGCCAGCAGCTTGGCAACAGGGAGCTCTGGAAACACCATATATTTT. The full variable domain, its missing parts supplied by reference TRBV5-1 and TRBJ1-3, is KAGVTQTPRYLIKTRGQQVTLSCSPISGHRSVSWYQQTPGQGLQFLFEYFSETQRNKGNFPGRFSGRQFSNSRSEMNVSTLELGDSALYLCASSLATGSSGNTIYFGEGSWLTVV.

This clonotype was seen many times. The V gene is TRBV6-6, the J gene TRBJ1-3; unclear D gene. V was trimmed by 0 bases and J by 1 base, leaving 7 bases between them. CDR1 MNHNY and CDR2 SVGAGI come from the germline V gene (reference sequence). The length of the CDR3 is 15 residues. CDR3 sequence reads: CASSYSQGSGNTIYF. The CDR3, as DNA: TGTGCCAGCAGTTACTCGCAAGGTTCTGGAAACACCATATATTTT.

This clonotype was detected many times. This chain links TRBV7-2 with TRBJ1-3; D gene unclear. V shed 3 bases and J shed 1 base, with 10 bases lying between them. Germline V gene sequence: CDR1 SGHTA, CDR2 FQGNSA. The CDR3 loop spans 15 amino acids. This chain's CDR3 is CASSFLKNSGNTIYF. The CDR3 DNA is TGTGCCAGCAGCTTTCTTAAGAATTCTGGAAACACCATATATTTT.

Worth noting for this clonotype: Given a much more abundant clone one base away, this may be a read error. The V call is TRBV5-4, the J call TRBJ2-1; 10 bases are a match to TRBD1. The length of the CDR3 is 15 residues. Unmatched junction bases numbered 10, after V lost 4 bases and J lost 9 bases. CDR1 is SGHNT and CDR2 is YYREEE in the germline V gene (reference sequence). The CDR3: CASSPGTGDFSEQFF. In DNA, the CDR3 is TGTGCCAGCAGCCCTGGGACAGGGGATTTCAGTGAGCAGTTCTTC.

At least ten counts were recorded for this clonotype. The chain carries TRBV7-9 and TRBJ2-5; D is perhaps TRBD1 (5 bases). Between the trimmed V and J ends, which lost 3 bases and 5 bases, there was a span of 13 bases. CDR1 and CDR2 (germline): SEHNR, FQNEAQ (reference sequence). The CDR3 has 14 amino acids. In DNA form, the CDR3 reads TGTGCCAGCAGCTTCGGCAGGGCCGGGGAGACCCAGTACTTC. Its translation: CASSFGRAGETQYF.

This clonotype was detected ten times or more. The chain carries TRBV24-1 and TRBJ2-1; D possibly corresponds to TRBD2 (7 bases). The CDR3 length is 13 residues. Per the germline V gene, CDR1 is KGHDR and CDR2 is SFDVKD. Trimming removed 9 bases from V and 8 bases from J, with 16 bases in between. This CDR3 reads CATGGTNRDEQFF. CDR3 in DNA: TGTGCCACCGGAGGGACTAACAGGGATGAGCAGTTCTTC.

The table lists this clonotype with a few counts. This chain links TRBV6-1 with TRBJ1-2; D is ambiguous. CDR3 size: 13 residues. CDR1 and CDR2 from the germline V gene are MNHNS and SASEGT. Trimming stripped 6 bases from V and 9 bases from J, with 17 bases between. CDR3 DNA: TGTGCCAGCAGCGCCGGGGAATCCACTCGCTACACCTTC. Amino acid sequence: CASSAGESTRYTF.

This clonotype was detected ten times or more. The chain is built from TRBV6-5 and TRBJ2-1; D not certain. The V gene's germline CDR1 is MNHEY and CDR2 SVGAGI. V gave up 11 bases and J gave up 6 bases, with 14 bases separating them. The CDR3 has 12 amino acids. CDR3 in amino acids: CAARSFGNEQFF. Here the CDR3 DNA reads TGTGCCGCTCGCTCTTTCGGCAATGAGCAGTTCTTC.

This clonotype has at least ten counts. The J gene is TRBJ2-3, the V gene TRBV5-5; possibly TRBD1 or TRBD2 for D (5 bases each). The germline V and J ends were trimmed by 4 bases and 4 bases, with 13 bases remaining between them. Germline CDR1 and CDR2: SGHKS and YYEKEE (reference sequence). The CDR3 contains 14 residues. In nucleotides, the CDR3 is TGTGCCAGCAGCGCAACTAGGGGCCCAGATACGCAGTATTTT. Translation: CASSATRGPDTQYF.

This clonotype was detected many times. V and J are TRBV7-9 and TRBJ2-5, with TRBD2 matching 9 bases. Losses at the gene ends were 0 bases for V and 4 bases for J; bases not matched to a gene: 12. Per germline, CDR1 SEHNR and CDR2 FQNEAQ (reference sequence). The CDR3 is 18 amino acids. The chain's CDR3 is CASSLARVAGEWGETQYF. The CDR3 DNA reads TGTGCCAGCAGCTTAGCGAGAGTAGCGGGAGAATGGGGAGAGACCCAGTACTTC.

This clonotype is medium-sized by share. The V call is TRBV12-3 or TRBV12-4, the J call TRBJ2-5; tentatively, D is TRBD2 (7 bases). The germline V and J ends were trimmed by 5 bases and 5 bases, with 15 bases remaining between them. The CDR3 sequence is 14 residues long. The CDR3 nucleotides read TGTGCCAGCAGTCCCGGGGGGCGTGGGGAGACCCAGTACTTC. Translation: CASSPGGRGETQYF.

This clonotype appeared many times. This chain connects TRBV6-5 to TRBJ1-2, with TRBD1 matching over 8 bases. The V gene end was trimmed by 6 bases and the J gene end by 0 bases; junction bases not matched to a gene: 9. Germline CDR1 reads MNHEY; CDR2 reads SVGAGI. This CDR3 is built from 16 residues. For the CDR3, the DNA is TGTGCCAGCAGGGGGGAGACAGGGGCGGCTAACTATGGCTACACCTTC. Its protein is CASRGETGAANYGYTF.